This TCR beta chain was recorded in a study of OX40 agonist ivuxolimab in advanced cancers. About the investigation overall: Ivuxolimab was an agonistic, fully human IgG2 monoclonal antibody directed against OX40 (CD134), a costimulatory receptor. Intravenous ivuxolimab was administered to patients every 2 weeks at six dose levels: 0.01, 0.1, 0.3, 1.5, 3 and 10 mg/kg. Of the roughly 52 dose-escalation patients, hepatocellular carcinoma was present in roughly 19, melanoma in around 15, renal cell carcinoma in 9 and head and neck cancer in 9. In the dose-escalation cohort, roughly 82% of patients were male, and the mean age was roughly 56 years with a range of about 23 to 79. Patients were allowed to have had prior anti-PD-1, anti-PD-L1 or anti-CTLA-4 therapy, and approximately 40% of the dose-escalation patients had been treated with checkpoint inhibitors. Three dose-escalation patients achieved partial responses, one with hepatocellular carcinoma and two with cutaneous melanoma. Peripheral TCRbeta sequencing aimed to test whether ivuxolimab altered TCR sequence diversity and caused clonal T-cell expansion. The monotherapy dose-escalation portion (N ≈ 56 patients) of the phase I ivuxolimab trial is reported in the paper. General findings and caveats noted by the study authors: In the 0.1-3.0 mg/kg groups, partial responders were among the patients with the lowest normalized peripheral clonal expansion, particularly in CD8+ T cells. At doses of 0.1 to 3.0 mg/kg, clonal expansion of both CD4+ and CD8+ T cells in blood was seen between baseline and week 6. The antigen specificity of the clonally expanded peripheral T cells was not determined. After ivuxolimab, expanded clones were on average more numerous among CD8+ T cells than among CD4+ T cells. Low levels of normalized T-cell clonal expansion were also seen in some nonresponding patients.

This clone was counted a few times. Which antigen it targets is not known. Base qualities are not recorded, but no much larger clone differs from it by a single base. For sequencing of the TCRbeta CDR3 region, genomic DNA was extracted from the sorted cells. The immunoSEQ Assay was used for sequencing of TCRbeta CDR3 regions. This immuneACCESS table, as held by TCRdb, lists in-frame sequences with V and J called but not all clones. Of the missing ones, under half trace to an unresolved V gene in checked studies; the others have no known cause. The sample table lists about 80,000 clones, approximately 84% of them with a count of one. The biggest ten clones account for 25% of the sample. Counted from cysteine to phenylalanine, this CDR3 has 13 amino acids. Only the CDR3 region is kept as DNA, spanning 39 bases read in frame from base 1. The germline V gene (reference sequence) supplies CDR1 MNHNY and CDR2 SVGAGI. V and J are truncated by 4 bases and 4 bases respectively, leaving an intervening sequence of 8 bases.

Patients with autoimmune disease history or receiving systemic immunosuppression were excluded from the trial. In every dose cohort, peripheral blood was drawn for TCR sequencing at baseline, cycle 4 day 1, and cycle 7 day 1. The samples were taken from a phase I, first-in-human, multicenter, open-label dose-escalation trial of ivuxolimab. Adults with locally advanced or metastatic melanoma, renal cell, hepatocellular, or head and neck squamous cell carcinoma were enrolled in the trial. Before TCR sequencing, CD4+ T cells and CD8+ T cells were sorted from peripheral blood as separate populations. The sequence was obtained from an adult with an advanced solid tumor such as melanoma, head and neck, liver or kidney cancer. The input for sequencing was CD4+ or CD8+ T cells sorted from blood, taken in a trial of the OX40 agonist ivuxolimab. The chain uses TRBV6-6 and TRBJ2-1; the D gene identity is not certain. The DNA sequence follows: TGTGCCAGCAGTTCTCGACCTTACAATGAGCAGTTCTTC. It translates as CASSSRPYNEQFF.